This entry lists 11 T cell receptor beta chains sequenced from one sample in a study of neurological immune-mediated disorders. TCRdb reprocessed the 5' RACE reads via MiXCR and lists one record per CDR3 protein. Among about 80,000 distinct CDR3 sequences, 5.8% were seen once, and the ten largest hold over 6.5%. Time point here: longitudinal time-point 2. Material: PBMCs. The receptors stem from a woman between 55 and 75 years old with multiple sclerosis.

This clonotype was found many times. Here the CDR3 reads CASSQIQGVGEAFF. In DNA, the CDR3 is TGTGCCAGCAGCCAGATACAGGGGGTCGGTGAAGCTTTCTTT. The V call is TRBV3-1, the J call TRBJ1-1; 8 positions match TRBD1. The length of the CDR3 is 14 residues. Germline V gene data show CDR1 as LGHDT and CDR2 as YNNKEL (reference sequence). With 3 bases clipped from V and 7 bases from J, the junction kept 7 bases outside the gene matches.

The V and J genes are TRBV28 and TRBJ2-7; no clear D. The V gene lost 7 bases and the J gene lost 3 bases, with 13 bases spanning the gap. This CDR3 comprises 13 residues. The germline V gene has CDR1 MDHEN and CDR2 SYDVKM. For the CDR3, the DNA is TGTGCCAGCACTACATGGGTGGTCTACGAGCAGTACTTC. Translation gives CASTTWVVYEQYF. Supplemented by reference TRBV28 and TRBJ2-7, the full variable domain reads DVKVTQSSRYLVKRTGEKVFLECVQDMDHENMFWYRQDPGLGLRLIYFSYDVKMKEKGDIPEGYSVSREKKERFSLILESASTNQTSMYLCASTTWVVYEQYFGPGTRLTVT.

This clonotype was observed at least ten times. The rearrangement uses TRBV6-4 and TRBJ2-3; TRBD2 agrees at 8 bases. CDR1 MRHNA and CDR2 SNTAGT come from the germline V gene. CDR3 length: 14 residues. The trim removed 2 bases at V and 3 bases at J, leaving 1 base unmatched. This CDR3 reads CASSDRGGTDTQYF. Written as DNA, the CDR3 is TGTGCCAGCAGTGACCGGGGGGGAACAGATACGCAGTATTTT.

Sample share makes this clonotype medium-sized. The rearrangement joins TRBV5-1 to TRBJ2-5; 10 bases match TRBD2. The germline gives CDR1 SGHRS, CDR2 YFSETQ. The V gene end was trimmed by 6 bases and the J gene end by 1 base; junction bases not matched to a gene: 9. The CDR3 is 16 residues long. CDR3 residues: CASNRGASGGQETQYF. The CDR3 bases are TGCGCCAGCAACCGAGGGGCTAGCGGGGGCCAAGAGACCCAGTACTTC.

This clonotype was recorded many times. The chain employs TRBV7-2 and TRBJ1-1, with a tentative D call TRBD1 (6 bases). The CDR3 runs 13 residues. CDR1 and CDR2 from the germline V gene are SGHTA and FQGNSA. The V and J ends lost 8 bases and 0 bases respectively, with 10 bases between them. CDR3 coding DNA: TGTGCCAGCGGGGGCCAGTTGAACACTGAAGCTTTCTTT. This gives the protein CASGGQLNTEAFF.

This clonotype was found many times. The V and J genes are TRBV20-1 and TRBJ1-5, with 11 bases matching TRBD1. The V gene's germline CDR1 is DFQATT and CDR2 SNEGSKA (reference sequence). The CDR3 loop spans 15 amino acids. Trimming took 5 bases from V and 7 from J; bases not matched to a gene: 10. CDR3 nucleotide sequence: TGCAGTGCTGCCACCCGGGACAGGGGGTTGCAGCCCCAGCATTTT. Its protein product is CSAATRDRGLQPQHF.

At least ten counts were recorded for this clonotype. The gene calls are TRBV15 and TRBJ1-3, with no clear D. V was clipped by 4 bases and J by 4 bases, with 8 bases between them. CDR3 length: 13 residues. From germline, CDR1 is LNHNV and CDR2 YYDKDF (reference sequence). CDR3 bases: TGTGCCACCAGCACCGGCCCCGGAAACACCATATATTTT. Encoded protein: CATSTGPGNTIYF.

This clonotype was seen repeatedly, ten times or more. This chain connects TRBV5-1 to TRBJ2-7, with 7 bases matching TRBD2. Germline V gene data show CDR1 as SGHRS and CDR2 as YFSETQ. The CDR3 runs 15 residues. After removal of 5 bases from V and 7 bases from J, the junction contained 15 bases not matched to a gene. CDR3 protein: CASSWEGTQLTEQYF. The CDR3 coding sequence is TGCGCCAGCAGTTGGGAGGGGACCCAACTCACGGAGCAGTACTTC.

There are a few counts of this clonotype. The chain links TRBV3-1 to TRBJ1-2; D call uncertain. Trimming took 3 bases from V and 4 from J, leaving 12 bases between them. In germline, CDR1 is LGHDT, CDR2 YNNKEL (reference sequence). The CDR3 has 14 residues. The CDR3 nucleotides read TGTGCCAGCAGCCACTCGTTCATGGTCTATGGCTACACCTTC. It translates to CASSHSFMVYGYTF.

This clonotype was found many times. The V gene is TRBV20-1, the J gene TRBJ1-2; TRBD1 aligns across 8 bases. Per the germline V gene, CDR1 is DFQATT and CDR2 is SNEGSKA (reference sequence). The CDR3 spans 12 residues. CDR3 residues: CSPGQGAYGYTF. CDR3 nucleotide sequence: TGCAGCCCGGGGCAGGGGGCCTATGGCTACACCTTC.

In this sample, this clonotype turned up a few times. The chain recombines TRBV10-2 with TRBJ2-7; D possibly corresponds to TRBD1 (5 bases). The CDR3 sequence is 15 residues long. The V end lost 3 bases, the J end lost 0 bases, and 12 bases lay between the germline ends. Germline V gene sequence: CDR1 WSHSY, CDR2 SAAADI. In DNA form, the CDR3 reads TGCGCCAGCAGTGACTCGACAGTCTTCTCCTACGAGCAGTACTTC. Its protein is CASSDSTVFSYEQYF.